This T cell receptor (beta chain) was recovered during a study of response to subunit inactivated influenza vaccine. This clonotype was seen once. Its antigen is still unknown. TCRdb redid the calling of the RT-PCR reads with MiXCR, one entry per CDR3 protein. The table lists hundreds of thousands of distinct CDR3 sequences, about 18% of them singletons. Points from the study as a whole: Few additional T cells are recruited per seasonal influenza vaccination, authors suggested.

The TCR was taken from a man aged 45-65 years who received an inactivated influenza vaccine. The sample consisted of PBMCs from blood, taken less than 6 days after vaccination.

The CDR3 DNA sequence: TGTGCCAGCAGGGGACAGGCCATGAACACTGAAGCTTTCTTT. Its translation: CASRGQAMNTEAFF. J is TRBJ1-1 and V is TRBV6-1; 8 bases are shared with TRBD1. The CDR3 is made up of 14 amino acids. With 6 bases clipped from V and 0 bases from J, the junction kept 3 bases outside the gene matches. Germline V gene lookup returns CDR1 MNHNS and CDR2 SASEGT.